These 15 T cell receptor beta chains came from one sample sequenced in a study of blood T cell repertoires in COVID-19. Profiled with immunoSEQ multiplex PCR; TCRdb holds only in-frame clones, not every one. This repertoire shows about 72,000 clones, approximately 84% found once; its top ten account for roughly a tenth. The sample taken for sequencing was peripheral blood. The receptors here all came from a man between 65 and 80 years old with active or convalescent COVID-19.

The CDR3 coding sequence is TGTGCCAGCAGTACCCGCACAGGGGGCGCCGAAGCTTTCTTT. Its protein product is CASSTRTGGAEAFF. The V and J genes are TRBV2 and TRBJ1-1; 9 bases fit TRBD1. CDR1 and CDR2 from the germline V gene are SNHLY and FYNNEI. The CDR3 is made up of 14 amino acids. With V trimmed by 5 bases and J by 8 bases, 9 bases remained unmatched.

This chain joins TRBV27 and TRBJ2-1; 7 bases match TRBD2. This CDR3 comprises 15 residues. From germline, CDR1 is MNHEY and CDR2 SMNVEV (reference sequence). J lost 9 bases, V lost 5 bases, and 13 bases had no gene match. The CDR3 DNA reads as TGTGCCAGCAGTCTCTATGCGGGAGAGTGGGGTGAGCAGTTCTTC. Protein sequence: CASSLYAGEWGEQFF.

In this sample, this clone turned up once. The J gene is TRBJ1-2, the V gene TRBV19; D is possibly TRBD1 (5 bases). CDR1 is LNHDA, CDR2 SQIVND, per germline (reference sequence). CDR3 length equals 13 residues. The V end was cut by 7 bases, the J end by 3 bases, with 12 bases between. CDR3 in amino acids: CASNMPRDYGYTF. The CDR3 nucleotides are TGTGCCAGTAATATGCCCAGGGACTATGGCTACACCTTC.

This chain joins TRBV2 and TRBJ1-2; a possible D gene is TRBD1 (5 bases). The CDR3 runs 14 residues. Germline CDR1 is SNHLY and CDR2 is FYNNEI. Trimming stripped 6 bases from V and 8 bases from J, with 19 bases between. Here the CDR3 reads CASRDLRAQAGYTF. In DNA, the CDR3 is TGTGCCAGCAGAGACCTCAGGGCGCAAGCCGGCTACACCTTC. Full variable domain (outside the CDR3, taken from reference TRBV2 and TRBJ1-2): EPEVTQTPSHQVTQMGQEVILRCVPISNHLYFYWYRQILGQKVEFLVSFYNNEISEKSEIFDDQFSVERPDGSNFTLKIRSTKLEDSAMYFCASRDLRAQAGYTFGSGTRLTVV.

This rearrangement joins TRBV15 to TRBJ2-2; 8 bases map to TRBD1. The CDR3 consists of 15 residues. Germline V gene data show CDR1 as LNHNV and CDR2 as YYDKDF (reference sequence). The trim removed 3 bases at V and 5 bases at J, leaving 5 bases unmatched. CDR3 region: CATSRDRVDTGELFF. CDR3 bases: TGTGCCACCAGCAGGGACAGGGTGGATACCGGGGAGCTGTTTTTT.

This chain links TRBV28 with TRBJ1-5; D gene uncertain. Trimming removed 7 bases at V and 7 bases at J, with 8 bases between. Germline CDR1 reads MDHEN; CDR2 reads SYDVKM. The CDR3 runs 11 residues. CDR3 amino acids: CASNSGQPQHF. The CDR3 nucleotides read TGTGCCAGCAACAGCGGGCAGCCCCAGCATTTT. The variable domain in full, completed from reference TRBV28 and TRBJ1-5, reads DVKVTQSSRYLVKRTGEKVFLECVQDMDHENMFWYRQDPGLGLRLIYFSYDVKMKEKGDIPEGYSVSREKKERFSLILESASTNQTSMYLCASNSGQPQHFGDGTRLSIL.

The chain recombines TRBV20-1 with TRBJ2-7, with 7 bases aligning to TRBD2. The CDR3 length is 11 residues. Losses at the gene ends were 3 bases for V and 7 bases for J; bases not matched to a gene: 3. Looked up from germline, CDR1 is DFQATT and CDR2 is SNEGSKA (reference sequence). CDR3 protein: CSASGRYEQYF. For the CDR3, the DNA is TGCAGTGCTAGCGGGAGGTATGAGCAGTACTTC.

This chain uses TRBV4-2 with TRBJ2-2, with D perhaps TRBD1 (5 bases). V lost 1 base to trimming and J lost 7 bases, with 10 bases between them. This CDR3 spans 14 amino acids. Germline assignment: CDR1 LGHNA and CDR2 YNFKEQ. CDR3: CASSQGRESGELFF. The CDR3 nucleotides are TGTGCCAGCAGCCAAGGCAGGGAAAGCGGGGAGCTGTTTTTT.

The rearrangement joins TRBV7-9 to TRBJ1-5; 11 bases fit TRBD1. Germline CDR1 and CDR2: SEHNR and FQNEAQ (reference sequence). Trimming cost V 5 bases and J 7 bases; bases outside gene matches: 4. This CDR3 is 14 amino acids long. Here the CDR3 DNA reads TGTGCCAGCAGCACGGGACAGGGGGGACAGCCCCAGCATTTT. Encoded protein: CASSTGQGGQPQHF.

The rearrangement joins TRBV19 to TRBJ1-5; D gene uncertain. There are 13 residues in the CDR3. CDR1 LNHDA and CDR2 SQIVND come from the germline V gene (reference sequence). Trimming shortened V by 9 bases and J by 6 bases, and 15 bases separated the two germline ends. CDR3 protein: CASTKREFQPQHF. Here the CDR3 DNA reads TGTGCCAGCACTAAGAGGGAGTTTCAGCCCCAGCATTTT.

V and J are TRBV19 and TRBJ1-1; D is possibly TRBD1 (6 bases). Germline V gene data show CDR1 as LNHDA and CDR2 as SQIVND (reference sequence). There are 15 residues in the CDR3. With 5 bases removed from V and 6 bases from J, the gap between germline ends came to 19 bases. In nucleotides, the CDR3 is TGTGCCAGTAGTTTATACAGGGAATTTGGAGCTGAAGCTTTCTTT. As protein: CASSLYREFGAEAFF. Based on the CDR3 plus reference TRBV19 and TRBJ1-1, the full variable domain is DGGITQSPKYLFRKEGQNVTLSCEQNLNHDAMYWYRQDPGQGLRLIYYSQIVNDFQKGDIAEGYSVSREKKESFPLTVTSAQKNPTAFYLCASSLYREFGAEAFFGQGTRLTVV.

J is TRBJ2-2 and V is TRBV5-4; 9 bases are a match to TRBD1. The germline gives CDR1 SGHNT, CDR2 YYREEE (reference sequence). This CDR3 comprises 16 residues. V dropped 4 bases and J dropped 6; count of bases not matched to a gene: 10. The CDR3 here is CASSLPPGQGSGELFF. CDR3 nucleotide sequence: TGTGCCAGCAGCCTACCCCCCGGACAGGGGTCCGGGGAGCTGTTTTTT.

This chain links TRBV7-5 with TRBJ2-7; TRBD1, the table's D call, was not compared with the DNA. TRBV7-5 is a pseudogene segment. CDR3 length: 15 residues. Here the CDR3 DNA reads TGTGCCAGAAGCTTAGGGGACAGGGGTTCCTACGAGCAGTACTTC. Residues: CARSLGDRGSYEQYF.

The CDR3 DNA follows: TGCGCCAGCAGCCCGGGGACAGCCCTAGAGACCCAGTACTTC. Its protein is CASSPGTALETQYF. The chain uses TRBV5-1 and TRBJ2-5; 7 nucleotides align to TRBD1. The germline gives CDR1 SGHRS, CDR2 YFSETQ. The CDR3 sequence is 14 residues long. V lost 4 bases and J lost 4; bases outside the gene matches: 7.

The V call is TRBV25-1, the J call TRBJ2-4; 9 nucleotides line up with TRBD1. J was trimmed by 12 bases and V by 4 bases; bases with no gene match: 7. Germline V gives CDR1 MGHDK, CDR2 SYGVNS. The length of the CDR3 is 13 residues. The CDR3: CASSGWDRASQYF. The CDR3 bases are TGTGCCAGCAGTGGGTGGGACAGGGCCTCTCAGTACTTC.